This section outlines one TCR beta chain sequence together with its context. Its antigen is unidentified. Documented treatment: oral pan-JAK inhibitor, 5-10 mg twice daily. These data originate in a study of CD8+ T cells in alopecia areata. As for the study in general: Treated patients took oral tofacitinib at 5 to 10 mg twice daily. Points from the study as a whole: For patients receiving tofacitinib, scalp clonality and expanded CD8+ clones among the top 100 significantly decreased.

Sequencing relied on a cDNA template that was reverse transcribed from extracted RNA. The assay was immunoSEQ multiplex PCR, and TCRdb's table has in-frame clones only and misses some. The sample records 150,000 to 200,000 clones, about 62% being singletons. Trimming pared 1 base from V and 9 bases from J, leaving 11 bases between. The CDR3 runs 13 residues. Germline CDR1 and CDR2: SGHRS and YFSETQ. This chain links TRBV5-1 with TRBJ2-1, with D uncertain. Material: CD4+ T cells sorted from blood, obtained at week 24, from a patient treated with tofacitinib. This sequence originates from a human donor with alopecia areata. The CDR3 nucleotides are TGCGCCAGCAGCTTGTCAGCCTCGGGTGAGCAGTTCTTC. It yields the protein CASSLSASGEQFF.